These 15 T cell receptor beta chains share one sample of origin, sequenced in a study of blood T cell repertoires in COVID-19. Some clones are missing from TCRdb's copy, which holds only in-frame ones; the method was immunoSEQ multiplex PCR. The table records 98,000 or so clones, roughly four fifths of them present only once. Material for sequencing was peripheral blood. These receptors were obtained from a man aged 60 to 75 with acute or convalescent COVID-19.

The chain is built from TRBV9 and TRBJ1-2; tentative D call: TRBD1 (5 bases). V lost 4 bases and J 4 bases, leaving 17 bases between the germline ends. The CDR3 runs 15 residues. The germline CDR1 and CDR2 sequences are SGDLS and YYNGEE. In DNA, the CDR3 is TGTGCCAGCAGCTCCCCGACAGAGCCCTTCTATGGCTACACCTTC. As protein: CASSSPTEPFYGYTF.

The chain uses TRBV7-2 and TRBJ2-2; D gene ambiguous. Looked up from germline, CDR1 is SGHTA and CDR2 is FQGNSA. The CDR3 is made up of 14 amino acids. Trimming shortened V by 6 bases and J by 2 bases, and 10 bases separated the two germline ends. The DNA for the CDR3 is TGTGCCAGCAGTGACCAGGCCAACACCGGGGAGCTGTTTTTT. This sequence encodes CASSDQANTGELFF. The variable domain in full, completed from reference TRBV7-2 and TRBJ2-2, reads GAGVSQSPSNKVTEKGKDVELRCDPISGHTALYWYRQSLGQGLEFLIYFQGNSAPDKSGLPSDRFSAERTGGSVSTLTIQRTQQEDSAVYLCASSDQANTGELFFGEGSRLTVL.

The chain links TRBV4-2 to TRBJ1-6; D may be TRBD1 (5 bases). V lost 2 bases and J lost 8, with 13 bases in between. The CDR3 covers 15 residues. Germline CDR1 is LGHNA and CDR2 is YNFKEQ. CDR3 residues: CASSQSTGYDSPLHF. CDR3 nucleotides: TGTGCCAGCAGCCAATCTACAGGATATGATTCACCCCTCCACTTT.

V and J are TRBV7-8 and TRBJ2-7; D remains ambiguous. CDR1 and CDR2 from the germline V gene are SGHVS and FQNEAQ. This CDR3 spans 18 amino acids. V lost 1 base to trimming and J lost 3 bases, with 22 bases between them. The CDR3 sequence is CASSLEVGRSGDYYEQYF. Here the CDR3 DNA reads TGTGCCAGCAGCTTAGAAGTTGGCCGCAGTGGAGATTACTACGAGCAGTACTTC.

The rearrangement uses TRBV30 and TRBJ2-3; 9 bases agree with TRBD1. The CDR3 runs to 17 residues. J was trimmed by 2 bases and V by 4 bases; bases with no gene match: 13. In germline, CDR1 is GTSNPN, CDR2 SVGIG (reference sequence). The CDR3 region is CAWKSGAGTGYTDTQYF. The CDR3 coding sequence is TGTGCCTGGAAATCGGGGGCCGGGACAGGGTACACAGATACGCAGTATTTT.

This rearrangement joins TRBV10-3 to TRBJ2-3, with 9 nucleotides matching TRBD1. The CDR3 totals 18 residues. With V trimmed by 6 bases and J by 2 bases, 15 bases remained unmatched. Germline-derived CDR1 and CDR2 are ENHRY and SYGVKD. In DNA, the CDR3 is TGTGCCATCAGCCTAGAGGGAGGGACAGGGAGGTTCACAGATACGCAGTATTTT. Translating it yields CAISLEGGTGRFTDTQYF.

The CDR3 nucleotides read TGCGCCAGCAGCATATCAGGGGGGAACACTGAAGCTTTCTTT. Protein sequence: CASSISGGNTEAFF. The chain couples TRBV5-1 to TRBJ1-1, with 7 bases fitting TRBD1. The CDR3 runs 14 residues. The germline CDR1 and CDR2 sequences are SGHRS and YFSETQ. The V and J ends lost 4 bases and 1 base, in that order; junction bases with no gene match: 4. Based on the CDR3 plus reference TRBV5-1 and TRBJ1-1, the full variable domain is KAGVTQTPRYLIKTRGQQVTLSCSPISGHRSVSWYQQTPGQGLQFLFEYFSETQRNKGNFPGRFSGRQFSNSRSEMNVSTLELGDSALYLCASSISGGNTEAFFGQGTRLTVV.

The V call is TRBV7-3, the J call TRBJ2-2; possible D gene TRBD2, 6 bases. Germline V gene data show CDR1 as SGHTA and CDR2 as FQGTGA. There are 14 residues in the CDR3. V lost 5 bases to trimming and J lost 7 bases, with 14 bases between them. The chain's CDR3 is CASSPYNGGGELFF. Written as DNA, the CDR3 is TGTGCCAGCAGCCCGTACAACGGGGGCGGGGAGCTGTTTTTT.

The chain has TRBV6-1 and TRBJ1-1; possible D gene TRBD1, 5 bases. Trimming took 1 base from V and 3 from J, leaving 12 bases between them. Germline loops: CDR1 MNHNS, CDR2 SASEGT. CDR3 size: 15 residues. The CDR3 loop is CASSEGGGVYTEAFF. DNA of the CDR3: TGTGCCAGCAGTGAAGGTGGAGGGGTATACACTGAAGCTTTCTTT.

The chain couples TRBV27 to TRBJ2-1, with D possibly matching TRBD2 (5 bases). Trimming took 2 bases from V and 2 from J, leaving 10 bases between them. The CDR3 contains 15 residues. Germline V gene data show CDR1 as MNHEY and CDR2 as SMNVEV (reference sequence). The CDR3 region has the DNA TGTGCCAGCAGTTTACGGGAACCCACCTACAATGAGCAGTTCTTC. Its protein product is CASSLREPTYNEQFF.

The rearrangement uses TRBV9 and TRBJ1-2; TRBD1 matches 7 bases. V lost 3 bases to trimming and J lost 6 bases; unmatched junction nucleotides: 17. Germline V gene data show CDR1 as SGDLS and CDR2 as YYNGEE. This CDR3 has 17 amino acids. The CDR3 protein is CASSGPKQGLVRDGYTF. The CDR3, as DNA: TGTGCCAGCAGCGGACCTAAACAGGGGTTGGTTAGAGATGGCTACACCTTC.

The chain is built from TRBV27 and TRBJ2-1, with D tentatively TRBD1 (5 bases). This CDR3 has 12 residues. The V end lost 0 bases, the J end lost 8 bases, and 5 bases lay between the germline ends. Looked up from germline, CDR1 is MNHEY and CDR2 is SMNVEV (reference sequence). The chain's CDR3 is CASSLSGDEQFF. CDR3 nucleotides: TGTGCCAGCAGTTTATCAGGGGATGAGCAGTTCTTC.

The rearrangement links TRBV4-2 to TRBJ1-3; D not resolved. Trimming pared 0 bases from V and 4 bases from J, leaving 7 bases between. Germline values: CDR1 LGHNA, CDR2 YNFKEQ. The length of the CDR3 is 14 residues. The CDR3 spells CASSQDHQGNTIYF. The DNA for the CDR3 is TGTGCCAGCAGCCAAGACCATCAGGGAAACACCATATATTTT.

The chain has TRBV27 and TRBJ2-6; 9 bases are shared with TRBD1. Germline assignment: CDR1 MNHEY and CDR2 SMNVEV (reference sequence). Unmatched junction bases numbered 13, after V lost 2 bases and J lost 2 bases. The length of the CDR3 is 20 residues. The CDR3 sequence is CASSLIMGQGSLAGANVLTF. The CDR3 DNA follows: TGTGCCAGCAGTTTAATAATGGGACAGGGTTCTCTGGCTGGGGCCAACGTCCTGACTTTC.

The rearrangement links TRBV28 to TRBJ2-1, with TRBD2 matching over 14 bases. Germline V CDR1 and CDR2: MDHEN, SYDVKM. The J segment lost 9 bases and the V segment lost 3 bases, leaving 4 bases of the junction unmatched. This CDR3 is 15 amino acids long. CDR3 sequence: CASSLATSGRGEQFF. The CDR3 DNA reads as TGTGCCAGCAGTTTGGCGACTAGCGGGAGGGGTGAGCAGTTCTTC. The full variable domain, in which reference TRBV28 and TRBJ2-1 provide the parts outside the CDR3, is DVKVTQSSRYLVKRTGEKVFLECVQDMDHENMFWYRQDPGLGLRLIYFSYDVKMKEKGDIPEGYSVSREKKERFSLILESASTNQTSMYLCASSLATSGRGEQFFGPGTRLTVL.